The rows below give T cell receptor beta chains drawn from one sample of a study of shared clonotypes between healthy human individuals. Profiling relied on immunoSEQ multiplex PCR, and the TCRdb table lists in-frame clones only, not all of them. In the table there are roughly 500,000 clones, over 65% of which are singletons. The sequenced sample consisted of PBMCs. Every receptor here comes from a woman aged 40 to 50 in good health. Some clones in this sample may be carry-over from other donors' samples. Both conserved end residues are part of each CDR3.

TRBV7-2 CASSSDRGSHNEQFF
TRBV18 CASSPAGGVDQPQHF
TRBV5-1 CASSLAGGLGGNTIYF
TRBV4-3 CASSQEAATQNTGELFF
TRBV7-9 CASSLAASTDTQYF
TRBV6-4 CASSVKGTSGELFF
TRBV11-2 CASKPKAGLMRSGANVLTF
TRBV4-3 CASSQDRGSLAGTPYEQYF
TRBV5-8 CASSLTHAPATQYF
TRBV21-1 CASSKEDEQYF
TRBV25-1 CASSGRNSGANVLTF
TRBV18 CASSPGPSYEQYF
TRBV7-9 CASSSDRETEAFF
TRBV28 CASSSQMGTGNQPQHF
TRBV21-1 CASSLNPDRVSAYEQYF
TRBV6-1 CASSEMGQGVDTQYF
TRBV4-2 CASSQKGRGNEKLFF
TRBV28 CASQDRGLRYEQFF
TRBV7-9 CASSLERGRTDTQYF
TRBV28 CASSSPGTGGMSTDTQYF
TRBV30 CAWSADGYTF
TRBV6-4 CASSDEVELDGYTF
TRBV6-5 CASSLQGAYEQYF
TRBV7-8 CASSWGAGLQYLSSYNEQFF
TRBV9 CASSVGDGGGYGYTF
TRBV10-3 CAIRTTGGNTEAFF
TRBV11-2 CASSYGTGRNQPQHF
TRBV6-6 CASGPGDRFSNQPQHF
TRBV5-6 CASSLGRYEQYF
TRBV10-3 CAISEWQTGGDSDEQYF
TRBV27 CASSFQGGQPQHF
TRBV7-9 CASSLVQGGDTQYF
TRBV9 CASSGGTFSYNEQFF
TRBV6-1 CASSSTENQPQHF
TRBV2 CASNLAGVETQYF
TRBV28 CASSLTSGGPQETQYF
TRBV4-2 CASSQGPNTGELFF
TRBV7-2 CASSREHTGELFF
TRBV7-9 CASSLQGNQPQHF
TRBV28 CASSFPEGADGNQPQHF
TRBV2 CASSEVLNEQFF
TRBV19 CACSRDRDFSNEQYF
TRBV4-2 CASSLGTAIPEQYF
TRBV5-1 CASSSHRGGTGELFF
TRBV18 CASSLTGGPEQFF
TRBV14 CASSQIIGAKNIQYF
TRBV5-6 CASSLQGSPYEQYF
TRBV19 CASSIRERGWLNEQFF
TRBV2 CASSEGGQLSGNTIYF
TRBV7-8 CASSLGLRTNEKLFF
TRBV28 CASSLRGRNTEAFF
TRBV11-2 CASSLDRLAPGTQYF
TRBV5-1 CASSVTGGNTGELFF
TRBV5-4 CASSSPGELQETQYF
TRBV7-8 CASSLGPNNEQFF
TRBV6-5 CASSYRWTEAFF
TRBV19 CASSISGQATQPQHF
TRBV9 CASSVTVDSSYNEQFF
TRBV28 CASSLSLSSYNEQFF